The 18 T cell receptor beta chains below were found in one sample sequenced in a study. From the reads, TCRdb called clonotypes with MiXCR, one entry per CDR3 protein. The sample includes about 4,900 distinct CDR3 sequences, roughly 8.6% seen only once; the top ten take roughly 9%. Sequencing used CD4+ T cells from synovial fluid. These receptors were taken from a human donor with rheumatoid arthritis.

This clonotype was counted many times. This chain links TRBV3-1 with TRBJ2-5; D remains ambiguous. CDR1 LGHDT and CDR2 YNNKEL come from the germline V gene (reference sequence). The CDR3 loop spans 12 amino acids. Trimming pared 6 bases from V and 7 bases from J, leaving 12 bases between. The chain's CDR3 is CASSQPVGTQYF. CDR3 sequence (DNA): TGTGCCAGCAGTCAACCCGTCGGGACCCAGTACTTC.

Of note for this clonotype: This sequence may be a read error, since a much larger clone differs from it by one base. The CDR3 DNA sequence: TGTGCCAGCAGTTTGACCCTAGTGGATGAGCAGTTCTTC. It yields the protein CASSLTLVDEQFF. The V call is TRBV7-9, the J call TRBJ2-1; D not resolved. This CDR3 is built from 13 residues. V dropped 6 bases and J dropped 8 bases, with 14 bases sitting between them. CDR1 is SEHNR, CDR2 FQNEAQ, per germline (reference sequence).

This clonotype was detected ten times or more. The chain links TRBV11-2 to TRBJ2-1, with 10 positions matching TRBD2. The J segment lost 3 bases and the V segment lost 4 bases, leaving 3 bases of the junction unmatched. Germline lookup yields CDR1 SGHAT and CDR2 FQNNGV. The CDR3 extends over 15 amino acids. As DNA, the CDR3 is TGTGCCAGCAGCTACCTAGCGGGGGTCTACAATGAGCAGTTCTTC. Translation gives CASSYLAGVYNEQFF.

Relative to its sample, this clonotype is medium-sized. The chain recombines TRBV6-5 with TRBJ1-1; 9 bases line up with TRBD1. This CDR3 has 15 residues. Trimming at V came to 0 bases and at J to 7 bases, leaving 6 bases not matched to a gene. Germline loops: CDR1 MNHEY, CDR2 SVGAGI. The CDR3: CASSYSSQGAFEAFF. The CDR3 bases are TGTGCCAGCAGTTACTCATCACAGGGGGCGTTTGAAGCTTTCTTT.

By its share, this clonotype is medium-sized. This chain uses TRBV19 with TRBJ1-2; 9 nucleotides agree with TRBD1. The CDR3 runs to 18 residues. Germline CDR1 and CDR2: LNHDA and SQIVND (reference sequence). Losses at the gene ends were 7 bases for V and 6 bases for J; bases not matched to a gene: 21. The CDR3 coding sequence is TGTGCCAGTACCGCTTCTCCGGGACAGGGACGGAGCAGGGATGGCTACACCTTC. Its translation is CASTASPGQGRSRDGYTF.

This chain uses TRBV18 with TRBJ1-5; 9 bases map to TRBD1. The germline gives CDR1 KGHSH, CDR2 LQKENI. Unmatched junction bases numbered 4, after V lost 4 bases and J lost 3 bases. This CDR3 contains 15 residues. Here the CDR3 reads CASSRGQGNNQPQHF. CDR3 sequence (DNA): TGTGCCAGCTCACGAGGACAGGGGAACAATCAGCCCCAGCATTTT.

This clonotype showed up many times. The chain combines TRBV28 with TRBJ1-2; D may be TRBD1 (6 bases). CDR3 length equals 13 residues. Germline V gene data show CDR1 as MDHEN and CDR2 as SYDVKM. The germline V and J ends were trimmed by 7 bases and 3 bases, with 12 bases remaining between them. CDR3 in DNA: TGTGCCAGCACTCTCAGGGGTGACTATGGCTACACCTTC. Protein: CASTLRGDYGYTF.

V is TRBV28 and J is TRBJ2-7, with D possibly TRBD1 on 6 matching bases. V was cut by 8 bases and J by 1 base, with 12 bases left in between. The CDR3 is 13 amino acids. The germline gives CDR1 MDHEN, CDR2 SYDVKM. The CDR3 DNA follows: TGTGCCAGCCGTACAGGGATTTCCTACGAGCAGTACTTC. Translation gives CASRTGISYEQYF.

By frequency in the sample, this clonotype is medium-sized. This chain connects TRBV7-9 to TRBJ2-5; D gene ambiguous. This CDR3 spans 12 amino acids. Looked up from germline, CDR1 is SEHNR and CDR2 is FQNEAQ (reference sequence). V was trimmed by 6 bases and J by 5 bases, leaving 10 bases between them. The CDR3 DNA reads as TGTGCCAGCAGACCCCTGCTTGAGACCCAGTACTTC. Its protein is CASRPLLETQYF.

This clonotype was seen ten or more times. V and J are TRBV4-1 and TRBJ2-7; TRBD1 is a possible D gene (6 bases). Germline V CDR1 and CDR2: MGHRA, YSYEKL. This CDR3 is built from 18 residues. V lost 0 bases to trimming and J lost 0 bases, with 18 bases between them. This CDR3 is CASSQDRGQSESSYEQYF. The CDR3 coding sequence is TGCGCCAGCAGCCAAGACCGAGGACAGTCTGAAAGCTCCTACGAGCAGTACTTC.

The V gene is TRBV7-3, the J gene TRBJ2-1; D call uncertain. Germline V CDR1 and CDR2: SGHTA, FQGTGA. The CDR3 runs 13 residues. V was shortened by 3 bases and J by 5 bases, with 8 bases between the two germline ends. In nucleotides, the CDR3 is TGTGCCAGCAGCTTGCCTCACGACAATGAGCAGTTCTTC. This sequence encodes CASSLPHDNEQFF.

This clonotype was observed at least ten times. The rearrangement joins TRBV7-6 to TRBJ2-2; 8 bases agree with TRBD2. The CDR3 is 16 residues long. Germline trimming cut 5 bases from V and 4 bases from J; bases unmatched to any gene: 9. Germline CDR1 SGHVS, CDR2 FNYEAQ. CDR3 residues: CASSPLRSGSTGELFF. DNA of the CDR3: TGTGCCAGCAGCCCTCTCCGCAGCGGGAGCACCGGGGAGCTGTTTTTT.

The sample holds many counts of this clonotype. The genes are TRBV7-8 and TRBJ2-2; 10 bases map to TRBD2. The CDR3 sequence is 17 residues long. From germline, CDR1 is SGHVS and CDR2 FQNEAQ. The junction had 5 bases not matched to a gene; V was cut back by 4 bases and J by 0 bases. CDR3 sequence (DNA): TGTGCCAGCAGCTCCGGACTAGCGGAAACGAACACCGGGGAGCTGTTTTTT. Encoded protein: CASSSGLAETNTGELFF. The whole variable domain, remainder taken from reference TRBV7-8 and TRBJ2-2, is GAGVSQSPRYKVAKRGQDVALRCDPISGHVSLFWYQQALGQGPEFLTYFQNEAQLDKSGLPSDRFFAERPEGSVSTLKIQRTQQEDSAVYLCASSSGLAETNTGELFFGEGSRLTVL.

Points on this clonotype: With a far larger clone one base away, a read error is the likely cause. Here the CDR3 omits its conserved ending phenylalanine or tryptophan, so a read error is the likely source. The chain links TRBV28 to TRBJ2-7, with D maybe TRBD1 (6 bases). This CDR3 has 15 residues. Germline V gene data show CDR1 as MDHEN and CDR2 as SYDVKM. Trimming left V 5 bases short and J 2 bases short, with 16 bases between. CDR3 sequence: CASSLPGTNAYEQYL. For the CDR3, the DNA is TGTGCCAGCAGTCTGCCCGGGACAAACGCCTACGAGCAGTACCTC.

Relative to its sample, this clonotype is medium-sized (0.01 to 0.1%). The CDR3 protein is CASSFLQGREWNTEAFF. As DNA, the CDR3 is TGTGCCAGCAGCTTTTTACAGGGAAGGGAGTGGAACACTGAAGCTTTCTTT. The rearrangement links TRBV7-8 to TRBJ1-1; a possible D gene is TRBD1 (6 bases). CDR1 is SGHVS, CDR2 FQNEAQ, per germline. Trimming shortened V by 3 bases and J by 1 base, and 18 bases separated the two germline ends. The CDR3 length is 17 residues.

This clonotype was counted at least ten times. V and J are TRBV6-1 and TRBJ1-6; unclear D gene. The CDR3 is 14 amino acids. Trimming took off 8 bases at V and 5 bases at J, with 13 bases between the two ends. CDR1 MNHNS and CDR2 SASEGT come from the germline V gene. The CDR3 nucleotides are TGTGCCAGCGGACGCTCCACCCATAATTCACCCCTCCACTTT. It translates to CASGRSTHNSPLHF.

This chain joins TRBV5-4 and TRBJ1-4; TRBD1 matches at 8 bases. The CDR3 has 15 amino acids. Germline CDR1 SGHNT, CDR2 YYREEE (reference sequence). V shed 3 bases and J 4 bases; nucleotides not matched to a gene: 5. The CDR3 coding sequence is TGTGCCAGCAGCTCGAACAGGGGGATTAATGAAAAACTGTTTTTT. Protein product: CASSSNRGINEKLFF.

This clonotype was observed a few times. The chain carries TRBV7-2 and TRBJ2-3, with D perhaps matching TRBD1 or TRBD2 (5 bases each). V lost 5 bases, J lost 0 bases, and 18 bases lay in between. This CDR3 has 17 residues. Germline CDR1 SGHTA, CDR2 FQGNSA. The CDR3 nucleotides read TGTGCCAGCAGCAAGAACCCTGGGGGACGGAGCACAGATACGCAGTATTTT. It codes for CASSKNPGGRSTDTQYF.